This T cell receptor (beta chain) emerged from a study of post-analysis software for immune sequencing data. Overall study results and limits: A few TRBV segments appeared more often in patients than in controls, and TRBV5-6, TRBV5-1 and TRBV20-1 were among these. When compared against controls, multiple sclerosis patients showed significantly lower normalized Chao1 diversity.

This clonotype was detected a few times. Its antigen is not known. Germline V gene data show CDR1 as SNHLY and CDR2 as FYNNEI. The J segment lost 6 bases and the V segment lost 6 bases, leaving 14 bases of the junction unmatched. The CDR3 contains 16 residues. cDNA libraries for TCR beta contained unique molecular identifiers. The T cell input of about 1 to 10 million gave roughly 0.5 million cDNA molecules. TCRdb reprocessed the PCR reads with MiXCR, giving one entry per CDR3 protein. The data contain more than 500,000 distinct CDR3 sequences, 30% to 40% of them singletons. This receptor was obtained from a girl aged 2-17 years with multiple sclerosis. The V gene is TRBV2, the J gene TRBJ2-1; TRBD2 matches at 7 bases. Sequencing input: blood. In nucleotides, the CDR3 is TGTGCCAGCAGGACCCATTCCCCAGGGAGGGGCAATGAGCAGTTCTTC. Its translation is CASRTHSPGRGNEQFF. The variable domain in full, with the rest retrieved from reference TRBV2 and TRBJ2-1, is EPEVTQTPSHQVTQMGQEVILRCVPISNHLYFYWYRQILGQKVEFLVSFYNNEISEKSEIFDDQFSVERPDGSNFTLKIRSTKLEDSAMYFCASRTHSPGRGNEQFFGPGTRLTVL.